This T cell receptor (beta chain) was found in a study of cytomegalovirus exposure and HLA in healthy donors. Germline lookup yields CDR1 SGHRS and CDR2 YFSETQ. V shed 1 base and J shed 0 bases, with 8 bases lying between them. CDR3 length: 15 amino acids. Amplification used 60 Vbeta primers and 13 Jbeta primers. Using immunoSEQ multiplex PCR, the repertoire was profiled, and TCRdb retains in-frame clones only, with some absent. The repertoire holds approximately 130,000 clones, with 81% as singletons. The sample taken for sequencing was PBMCs. The V and J genes are TRBV5-1 and TRBJ1-5, with D perhaps matching TRBD1 (5 bases). The receptor was isolated from a man aged 40-50 years in good health and CMV-seronegative. The CDR3, as DNA: TGCGCCAGCAGCTTGTCCGGGGGTAGCAATCAGCCCCAGCATTTT. Protein product: CASSLSGGSNQPQHF.